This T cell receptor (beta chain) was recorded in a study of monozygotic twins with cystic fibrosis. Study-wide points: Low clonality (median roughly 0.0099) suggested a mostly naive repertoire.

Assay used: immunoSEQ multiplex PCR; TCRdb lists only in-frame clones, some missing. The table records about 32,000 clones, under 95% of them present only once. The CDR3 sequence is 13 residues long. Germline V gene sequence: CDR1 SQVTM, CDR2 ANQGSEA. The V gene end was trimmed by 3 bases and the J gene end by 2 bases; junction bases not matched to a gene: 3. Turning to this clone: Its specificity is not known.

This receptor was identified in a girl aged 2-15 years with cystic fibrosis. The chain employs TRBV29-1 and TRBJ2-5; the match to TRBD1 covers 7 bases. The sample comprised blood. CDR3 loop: CSVDRTGQETQYF. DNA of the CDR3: TGCAGCGTTGACCGGACAGGTCAAGAGACCCAGTACTTC.